This T cell receptor beta chain originates from a study of human T cells and chemical hapten exposure. Study at large: In the sensitization step, 2% DPC was placed on roughly 2 cm by roughly 2 cm of upper inner arm skin. Epicutaneous patch tests delivered 0.01% DPC to the upper back, with evaluation at 6 days.

With V trimmed by 5 bases and J by 2 bases, 6 bases remained unmatched. The CDR3 totals 15 residues. CDR1 SGHTA and CDR2 FQGNSA come from the germline V gene. In the authors' methods: Sample TCR totals centred on a median of around 93,000, ranging about 20,000 to 750,000. TCRdb used MiXCR to reprocess the RACE reads, holding one entry per CDR3 protein. The V and J calls here are based on TCRdb, not the publication. The table records around 130,000 distinct CDR3 sequences, roughly 12% of them present only once. Only a few counts were recorded for this clonotype. Time point of the sample: patch test 3, about 24 weeks after DPC sensitization. Treatment denoted: therapeutic diphenylcyclopropenone sensitization with weekly scalp DPC.

The gene calls are TRBV7-2 and TRBJ2-1; TRBD2 matches at 7 bases. The sample here was whole blood, taken in connection with sensitization to the hapten diphenylcyclopropenone (DPC). The clonotype originates from a woman in her fifties or sixties with alopecia areata. Some clones in this sample may be carry-over from other donors' samples. CDR3 sequence: CASSPDRGAYNEQFF. The DNA for the CDR3 is TGTGCCAGCAGCCCCGATCGGGGGGCCTACAATGAGCAGTTCTTC.